A single sample is the source of the 5 T cell receptor beta chains below, sequenced in a study of T cells in tuberculosis. Sample time point: new active TB diagnosis, blood taken before or within 7 days of starting treatment. Produced via immunoSEQ multiplex PCR; TCRdb's table is partial and in-frame only. Of 30,000 to 40,000 clones listed, more than 85% are singletons. Specimen: PBMCs, collected at tuberculosis diagnosis. All receptors derive from an adult with tuberculosis.

The genes are TRBV5-4 and TRBJ1-1; 10 bases are a match to TRBD1. This CDR3 spans 16 amino acids. With 5 bases clipped from V and 0 bases from J, the junction kept 7 bases outside the gene matches. The germline V gene has CDR1 SGHNT and CDR2 YYREEE (reference sequence). The CDR3 protein is CASSRQGAVMNTEAFF. The CDR3 DNA reads TGTGCCAGCAGTCGACAGGGGGCGGTTATGAACACTGAAGCTTTCTTT.

The chain has TRBV6-4 and TRBJ2-3, with 12 bases that match TRBD2. From germline, CDR1 is MRHNA and CDR2 SNTAGT. The V segment lost 6 bases and the J segment 4 bases; nucleotides outside the gene matches: 5. The CDR3 length is 15 residues. The CDR3 bases are TGTGCCAGCAGCCCTAGCGGGGGGGCATCAGATACGCAGTATTTT. This encodes CASSPSGGASDTQYF.

This clone turned up a few times. The CDR3 reads CASSRPIAVSTGVNEQFF. CDR3 sequence (DNA): TGCGCCAGCAGCCGCCCCATTGCAGTCTCGACAGGGGTAAATGAGCAGTTCTTC. This chain links TRBV5-1 with TRBJ2-1, with 8 bases aligning to TRBD1. CDR3 length: 18 amino acids. J was trimmed by 7 bases and V by 4 bases; bases with no gene match: 19. In germline, CDR1 is SGHRS, CDR2 YFSETQ. Variable domain in full (rest from reference TRBV5-1 and TRBJ2-1): KAGVTQTPRYLIKTRGQQVTLSCSPISGHRSVSWYQQTPGQGLQFLFEYFSETQRNKGNFPGRFSGRQFSNSRSEMNVSTLELGDSALYLCASSRPIAVSTGVNEQFFGPGTRLTVL.

This chain connects TRBV20-1 to TRBJ2-7; TRBD2 agrees at 7 bases. Germline loops: CDR1 DFQATT, CDR2 SNEGSKA (reference sequence). The CDR3 totals 11 residues. V lost 6 bases and J lost 7; bases outside the gene matches: 6. The CDR3 sequence is CSALGREEQYF. CDR3 nucleotides: TGCAGTGCCCTTGGGAGGGAGGAGCAGTACTTC.

As to this clone: Germline is not matched at one junction end, which may reflect a read error. The gene calls are TRBV7-9 and TRBJ1-2; 7 nucleotides match TRBD1. CDR1 SEHNR and CDR2 FQNEAQ come from the germline V gene (reference sequence). This CDR3 is built from 15 residues. CDR3 sequence (DNA): TGTGCCAGCAGCCAGGGGACAGCCCTTAACTATGGCCACACCTTC. This translates into CASSQGTALNYGHTF.